This T cell receptor delta chain originates from a study of gamma-delta chains in newborns, infants, children. Study background: Innate gammadelta T cells reportedly expand polyclonally right after birth, driven by microbial exposure, per the title.

TCRdb re-processed the reads via CATT. This repertoire shows more than 6,500 delta-chain clones, less than 2% found once; its top ten account for roughly 8.5%. Worth noting for this clone: A read error is the likely source, as a far larger clone sits one nucleotide away.

This TCR was sampled from a child who was a newborn, infant or young child, either healthy, febrile or measles-vaccinated (not recorded which). The sequenced material came from blood.

The CDR3 protein is CACDTWGYGSSWDTRQMFF. CDR3 DNA sequence: TGTGCCTGTGACACGTGGGGATACGGCAGCTCCTGGGACACCCGACAGATGTTTTTC. The V call is TRDV2, the J call TRDJ3, with 9 bases aligning to TRDD3. Germline CDR1 GEAIGNYY, CDR2 EKD. V shed 1 base and J 0 bases; nucleotides not matched to a gene: 6. This CDR3 is 19 amino acids long.